This entry lists 6 T cell receptor beta chains sequenced from one sample in a study of T cell changes during pregnancy in multiple sclerosis. The assay was immunoSEQ multiplex PCR, and TCRdb's table has in-frame clones only and misses some. The repertoire consists of around 75,000 clones, with roughly nine tenths occurring once and the leading ten covering under 0.3%. Sequenced material: CD4+ T cells from peripheral blood mononuclear cells, taken in the third trimester of pregnancy. Source of these receptors: a female donor in good health, enrolled as a control in a pregnancy study.

The gene calls are TRBV5-4 and TRBJ1-6; TRBD1 matches 7 bases. The germline gives CDR1 SGHNT, CDR2 YYREEE (reference sequence). J lost 9 bases, V lost 4 bases, and 7 bases had no gene match. The CDR3 loop spans 14 amino acids. The CDR3 DNA sequence: TGTGCCAGCAGCCCGCCGAGGGGGCTTTCACCCCTCCACTTT. Translation: CASSPPRGLSPLHF. Full variable domain (remainder filled in from reference TRBV5-4 and TRBJ1-6): ETGVTQSPTHLIKTRGQQVTLRCSSQSGHNTVSWYQQALGQGPQFIFQYYREEENGRGNFPPRFSGLQFPNYSSELNVNALELDDSALYLCASSPPRGLSPLHFGNGTRLTVT.

V gene TRBV30 combines with J gene TRBJ1-1; tentatively, D is TRBD1 (6 bases). Trimming cost V 2 bases and J 2 bases, with 15 bases left between them. The CDR3 totals 15 residues. The germline CDR1 and CDR2 sequences are GTSNPN and SVGIG (reference sequence). This chain's CDR3 is CAWSWDPGANTEAFF. CDR3 coding DNA: TGTGCCTGGAGTTGGGACCCAGGGGCAAACACTGAAGCTTTCTTT.

The chain employs TRBV14 and TRBJ2-6; D is perhaps TRBD2 (5 bases). The CDR3 spans 18 residues. CDR1 SGHDN and CDR2 FVKESK come from the germline V gene. V was pared by 5 bases and J by 0 bases, with 17 bases between. This CDR3 is CASSKRPPEASGANVLTF. CDR3 nucleotides: TGTGCCAGCAGCAAAAGACCGCCGGAGGCCTCTGGGGCCAACGTCCTGACTTTC.

The chain employs TRBV30 and TRBJ2-3; D is undetermined. V was clipped by 7 bases and J by 2 bases, with 13 bases between them. This CDR3 spans 13 amino acids. Germline values: CDR1 GTSNPN, CDR2 SVGIG (reference sequence). CDR3 coding DNA: TGTGCCTACCTTACTAAAAACACAGATACGCAGTATTTT. Amino acid sequence: CAYLTKNTDTQYF.

The V call is TRBV7-9, the J call TRBJ2-4; 14 bases are a match to TRBD2. Germline CDR1 is SEHNR and CDR2 is FQNEAQ (reference sequence). Trimming removed 5 bases from V and 6 bases from J; junction bases left unmatched: 3. The CDR3 covers 15 residues. CDR3 in DNA: TGTGCCAGCAGCCCGGGACTAGCGGGGGTAAACATTCAGTACTTC. It encodes CASSPGLAGVNIQYF.

This sequence joins TRBV30 and TRBJ2-5, with 11 bases matching TRBD2. Looked up from germline, CDR1 is GTSNPN and CDR2 is SVGIG (reference sequence). J was trimmed by 4 bases and V by 2 bases; bases with no gene match: 12. This CDR3 is built from 17 residues. The CDR3 DNA follows: TGTGCCTGGAGTCCAACCCGAACTAGCGGGGGAATAGAGACCCAGTACTTC. Residues: CAWSPTRTSGGIETQYF.